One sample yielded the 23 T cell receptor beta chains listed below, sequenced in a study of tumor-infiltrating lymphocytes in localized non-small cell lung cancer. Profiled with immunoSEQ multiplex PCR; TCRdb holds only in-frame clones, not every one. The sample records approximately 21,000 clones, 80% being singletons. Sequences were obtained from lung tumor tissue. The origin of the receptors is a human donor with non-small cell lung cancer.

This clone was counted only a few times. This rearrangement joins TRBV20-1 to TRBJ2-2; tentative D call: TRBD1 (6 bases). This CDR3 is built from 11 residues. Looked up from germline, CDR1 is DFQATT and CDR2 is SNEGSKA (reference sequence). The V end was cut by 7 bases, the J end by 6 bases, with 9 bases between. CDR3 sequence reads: CSVGGPGELFF. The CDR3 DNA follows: TGCAGTGTAGGGGGACCCGGGGAGCTGTTTTTT.

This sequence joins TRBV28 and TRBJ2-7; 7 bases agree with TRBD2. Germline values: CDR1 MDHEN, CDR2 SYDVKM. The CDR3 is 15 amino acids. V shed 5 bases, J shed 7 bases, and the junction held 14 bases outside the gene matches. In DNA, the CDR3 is TGTGCCAGCAGTCGCCCGGGGGAGGGCTCGAGGGAGCAGTACTTC. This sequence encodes CASSRPGEGSREQYF.

CDR3 DNA sequence: TGTGCCAGCCGGGGGGCGGGTGGGGCCAACGTCCTGACTTTC. It specifies CASRGAGGANVLTF. The chain uses TRBV2 and TRBJ2-6; D possibly corresponds to TRBD2 (7 bases). Germline assignment: CDR1 SNHLY and CDR2 FYNNEI. This CDR3 has 14 amino acids. Trimming cost V 8 bases and J 3 bases, with 11 bases left between them.

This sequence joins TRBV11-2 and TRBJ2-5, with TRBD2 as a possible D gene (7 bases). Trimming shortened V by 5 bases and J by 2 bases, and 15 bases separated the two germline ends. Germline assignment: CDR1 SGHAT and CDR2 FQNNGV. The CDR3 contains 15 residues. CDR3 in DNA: TGTGCCAGCAGCCAAGGGGGGGCCCAACAAGAGACCCAGTACTTC. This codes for CASSQGGAQQETQYF. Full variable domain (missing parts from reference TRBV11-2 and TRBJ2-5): EAGVAQSPRYKIIEKRQSVAFWCNPISGHATLYWYQQILGQGPKLLIQFQNNGVVDDSQLPKDRFSAERLKGVDSTLKIQPAKLEDSAVYLCASSQGGAQQETQYFGPGTRLLVL.

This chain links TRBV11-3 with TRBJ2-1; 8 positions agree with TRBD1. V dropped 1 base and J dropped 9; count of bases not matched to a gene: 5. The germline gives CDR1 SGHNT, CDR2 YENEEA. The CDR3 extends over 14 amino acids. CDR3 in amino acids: CASSLVTGAGEQFF. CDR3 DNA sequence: TGTGCCAGCAGCTTAGTGACAGGGGCCGGTGAGCAGTTCTTC.

CDR3 sequence (DNA): TGTGCCAGCAGCCTCCGGATGGGAGTTAGCGACAATGAGCAGTTCTTC. The encoded protein is CASSLRMGVSDNEQFF. This chain joins TRBV11-2 and TRBJ2-1; D possibly corresponds to TRBD2 (5 bases). Trimming took 5 bases from V and 5 from J, leaving 19 bases between them. This CDR3 spans 16 amino acids. Germline V CDR1 and CDR2: SGHAT, FQNNGV.

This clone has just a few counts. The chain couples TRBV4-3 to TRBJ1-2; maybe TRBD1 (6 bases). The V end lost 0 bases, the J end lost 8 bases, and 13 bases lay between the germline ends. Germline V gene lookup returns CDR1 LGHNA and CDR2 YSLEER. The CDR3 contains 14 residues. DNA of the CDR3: TGCGCCAGCAGCCAAGATCTGGGGGCGAGGGGCTACACCTTC. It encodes CASSQDLGARGYTF.

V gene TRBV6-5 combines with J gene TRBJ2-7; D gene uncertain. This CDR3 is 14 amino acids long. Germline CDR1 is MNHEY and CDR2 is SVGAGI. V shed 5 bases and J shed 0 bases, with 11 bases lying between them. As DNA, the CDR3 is TGTGCCAGCAGTATGGACGTCCGCTCCTACGAGCAGTACTTC. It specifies CASSMDVRSYEQYF.

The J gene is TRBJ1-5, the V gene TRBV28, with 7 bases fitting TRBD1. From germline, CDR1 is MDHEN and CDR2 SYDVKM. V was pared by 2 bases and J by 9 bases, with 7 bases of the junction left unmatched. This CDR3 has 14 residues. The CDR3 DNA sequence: TGTGCCAGCAGTTTAGAACAGGGGAGCAGGCCCCAGCATTTT. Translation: CASSLEQGSRPQHF.

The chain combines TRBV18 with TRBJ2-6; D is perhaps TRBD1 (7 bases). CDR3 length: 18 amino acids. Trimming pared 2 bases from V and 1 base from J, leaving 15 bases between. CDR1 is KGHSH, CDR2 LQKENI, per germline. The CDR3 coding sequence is TGTGCCAGCTCACCAAGATCAGGGGGGCAGTCTGGGGCCAACGTCCTGACTTTC. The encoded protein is CASSPRSGGQSGANVLTF.

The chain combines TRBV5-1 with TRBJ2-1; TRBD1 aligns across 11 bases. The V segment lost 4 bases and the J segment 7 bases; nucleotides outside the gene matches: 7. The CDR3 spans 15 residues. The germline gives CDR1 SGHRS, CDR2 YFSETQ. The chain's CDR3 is CASSIGTGGYNEQFF. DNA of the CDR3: TGCGCCAGCAGCATCGGGACAGGGGGGTATAATGAGCAGTTCTTC.

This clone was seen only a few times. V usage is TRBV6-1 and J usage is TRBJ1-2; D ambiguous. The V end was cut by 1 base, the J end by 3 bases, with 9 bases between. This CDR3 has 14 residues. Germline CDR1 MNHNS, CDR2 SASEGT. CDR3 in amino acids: CASSEVGRYYGYTF. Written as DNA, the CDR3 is TGTGCCAGCAGTGAAGTAGGCAGATACTATGGCTACACCTTC.

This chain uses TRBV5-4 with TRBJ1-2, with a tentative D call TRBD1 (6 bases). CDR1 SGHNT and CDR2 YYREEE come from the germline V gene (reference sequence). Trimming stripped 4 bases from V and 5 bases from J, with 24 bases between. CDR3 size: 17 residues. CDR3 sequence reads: CASSMTSGGGLNYGYTF. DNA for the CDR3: TGTGCCAGCAGCATGACCTCCGGGGGCGGATTAAATTATGGCTACACCTTC.

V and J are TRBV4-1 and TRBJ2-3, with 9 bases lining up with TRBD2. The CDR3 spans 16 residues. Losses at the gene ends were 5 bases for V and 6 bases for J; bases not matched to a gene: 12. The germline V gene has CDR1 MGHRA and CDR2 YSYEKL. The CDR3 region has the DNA TGCGCCAGCAGCTATGAATCCCTAGCGGGACGGGATACGCAGTATTTT. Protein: CASSYESLAGRDTQYF.

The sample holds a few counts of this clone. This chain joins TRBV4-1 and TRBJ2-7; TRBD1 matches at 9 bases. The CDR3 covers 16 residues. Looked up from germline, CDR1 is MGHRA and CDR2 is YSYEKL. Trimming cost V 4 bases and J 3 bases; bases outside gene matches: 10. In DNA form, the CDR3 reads TGCGCCAGCAGCCCAGGGAACCGGGACAGGGACTACGAGCAGTACTTC. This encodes CASSPGNRDRDYEQYF.

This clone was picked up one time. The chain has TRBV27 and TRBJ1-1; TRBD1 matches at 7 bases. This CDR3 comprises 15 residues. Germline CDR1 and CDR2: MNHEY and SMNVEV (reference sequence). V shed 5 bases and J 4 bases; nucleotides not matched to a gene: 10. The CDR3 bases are TGTGCCAGCAGTACCCGGGACAGAAGGGGCACTGAAGCTTTCTTT. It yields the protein CASSTRDRRGTEAFF.

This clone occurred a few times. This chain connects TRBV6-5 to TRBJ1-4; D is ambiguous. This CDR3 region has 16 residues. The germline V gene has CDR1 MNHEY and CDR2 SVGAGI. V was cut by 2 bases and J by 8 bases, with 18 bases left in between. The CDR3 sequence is CASSYLARRVREKLFF. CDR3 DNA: TGTGCCAGCAGTTACCTTGCCCGAAGGGTGAGAGAAAAACTGTTTTTT.

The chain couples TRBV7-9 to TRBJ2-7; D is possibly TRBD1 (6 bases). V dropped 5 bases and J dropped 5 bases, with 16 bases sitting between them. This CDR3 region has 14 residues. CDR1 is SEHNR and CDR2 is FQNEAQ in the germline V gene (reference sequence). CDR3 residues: CASSRDNLLDEQYF. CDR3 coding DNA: TGTGCCAGCAGCCGGGACAACTTGCTGGACGAGCAGTACTTC.

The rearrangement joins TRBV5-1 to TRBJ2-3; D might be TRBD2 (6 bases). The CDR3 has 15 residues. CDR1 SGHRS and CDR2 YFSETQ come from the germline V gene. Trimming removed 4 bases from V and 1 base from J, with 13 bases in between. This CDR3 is CASSVTSLGTDTQYF. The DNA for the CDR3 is TGCGCCAGCAGCGTAACTAGCCTCGGCACAGATACGCAGTATTTT.

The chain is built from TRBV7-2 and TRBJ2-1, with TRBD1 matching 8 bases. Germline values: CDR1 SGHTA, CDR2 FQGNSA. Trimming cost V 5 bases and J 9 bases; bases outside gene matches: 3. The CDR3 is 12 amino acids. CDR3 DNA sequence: TGTGCCAGCAGCAAAACAGGGGGTGAGCAGTTCTTC. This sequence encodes CASSKTGGEQFF.

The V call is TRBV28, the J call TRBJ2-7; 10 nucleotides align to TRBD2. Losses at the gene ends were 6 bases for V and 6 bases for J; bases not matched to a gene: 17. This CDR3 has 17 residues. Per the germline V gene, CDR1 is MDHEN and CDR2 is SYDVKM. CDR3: CASSPYGLAEPAGEQYF. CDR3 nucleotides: TGTGCCAGCAGCCCCTACGGACTAGCGGAACCTGCGGGCGAGCAGTACTTC.

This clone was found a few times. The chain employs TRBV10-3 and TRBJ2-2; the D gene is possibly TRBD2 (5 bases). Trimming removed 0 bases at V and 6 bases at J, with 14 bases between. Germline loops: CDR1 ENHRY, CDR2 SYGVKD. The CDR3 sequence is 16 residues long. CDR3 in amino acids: CAISESGRGYAGELFF. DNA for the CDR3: TGTGCCATCAGTGAGTCAGGTAGAGGGTATGCCGGGGAGCTGTTTTTT.

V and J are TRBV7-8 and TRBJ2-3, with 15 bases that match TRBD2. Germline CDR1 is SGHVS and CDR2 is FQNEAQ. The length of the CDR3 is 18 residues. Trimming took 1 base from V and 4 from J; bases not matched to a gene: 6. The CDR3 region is CASSLERTSGRAPDTQYF. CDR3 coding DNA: TGTGCCAGCAGCTTAGAGCGGACTAGCGGGAGGGCTCCAGATACGCAGTATTTT.